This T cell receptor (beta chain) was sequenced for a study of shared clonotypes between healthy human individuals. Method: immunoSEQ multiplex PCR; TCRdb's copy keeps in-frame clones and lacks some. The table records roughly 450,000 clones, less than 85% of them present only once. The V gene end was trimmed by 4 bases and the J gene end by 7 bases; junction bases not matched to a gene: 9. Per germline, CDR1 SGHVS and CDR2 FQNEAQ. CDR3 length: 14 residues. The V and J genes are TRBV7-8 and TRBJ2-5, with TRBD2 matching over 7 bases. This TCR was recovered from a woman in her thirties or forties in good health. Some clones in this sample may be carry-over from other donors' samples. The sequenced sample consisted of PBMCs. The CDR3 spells CASSSLAVAGTQYF. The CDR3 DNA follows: TGTGCCAGCAGCTCTCTAGCGGTCGCGGGGACCCAGTACTTC.